These 25 T cell receptor beta chains share one sample of origin, sequenced in a study of CD8 T cells in Susac syndrome. It was with random hexamers that roughly 0.45 to 1 ug RNA was reverse transcribed. TCRdb recomputed calls from the immunoSEQ multiplex PCR reads with MiXCR, one row per CDR3 protein. The sample includes some 150,000 distinct CDR3 sequences, more than 90% of them seen just once. The specimen sequenced was CD4+ T cells from PBMCs. Source of these receptors: a human donor with Susac syndrome.

This chain joins TRBV12-3 or TRBV12-4 and TRBJ2-5; no reliable D call. CDR3 length: 14 amino acids. The V end lost 5 bases, the J end lost 2 bases, and 12 bases lay between the germline ends. The CDR3 spells CASSPWTGQETQYF. Written as DNA, the CDR3 is TGTGCCAGCAGTCCTTGGACGGGTCAAGAGACCCAGTACTTC.

J is TRBJ2-4 and V is TRBV29-1; D not certain. The CDR3 is 13 residues long. Germline V gene lookup returns CDR1 SQVTM and CDR2 ANQGSEA. Trimming removed 4 bases at V and 0 bases at J, with 7 bases between. CDR3 sequence: CSVGLKAKNIQYF. The DNA of the CDR3 is TGCAGCGTTGGTTTAAAAGCCAAAAACATTCAGTACTTC.

V usage is TRBV5-1 and J usage is TRBJ1-4; no definite D call. CDR3 length: 15 amino acids. V dropped 1 base and J dropped 5 bases, with 12 bases sitting between them. Germline CDR1 SGHRS, CDR2 YFSETQ. As DNA, the CDR3 is TGCGCCAGCAGCTTGATGAACAGACCGAATGAAAAACTGTTTTTT. This gives the protein CASSLMNRPNEKLFF.

V usage is TRBV2 and J usage is TRBJ2-2; D not certain. The CDR3 loop spans 13 amino acids. The V end lost 3 bases, the J end lost 6 bases, and 8 bases lay between the germline ends. Germline values: CDR1 SNHLY, CDR2 FYNNEI. CDR3 in DNA: TGTGCCAGCAGTGATGGGTGGTCCGGGGAGCTGTTTTTT. Translated, it gives CASSDGWSGELFF.

The chain joins TRBV12-3 or TRBV12-4 to TRBJ1-5, with D perhaps matching TRBD1 (5 bases). CDR3 length: 16 residues. Trimming removed 6 bases at V and 2 bases at J, with 17 bases between. The CDR3 loop is CASSPRARGGNQPQHF. In DNA form, the CDR3 reads TGTGCCAGCAGCCCTCGCGCCCGAGGGGGCAATCAGCCCCAGCATTTT.

The chain carries TRBV29-1 and TRBJ1-2; 7 bases map to TRBD1. Germline V gene lookup returns CDR1 SQVTM and CDR2 ANQGSEA. V lost 4 bases, J lost 3 bases, and 11 bases stayed unmatched. This CDR3 contains 15 residues. The CDR3 reads CSVARGGATDYGYTF. DNA for the CDR3: TGCAGCGTTGCCAGGGGGGGGGCAACGGACTATGGCTACACCTTC. The variable domain in full, with the rest retrieved from reference TRBV29-1 and TRBJ1-2, is SAVISQKPSRDICQRGTSLTIQCQVDSQVTMMFWYRQQPGQSLTLIATANQGSEATYESGFVIDKFPISRPNLTFSTLTVSNMSPEDSSIYLCSVARGGATDYGYTFGSGTRLTVV.

The chain employs TRBV6-1 and TRBJ1-2; no clear D. Looked up from germline, CDR1 is MNHNS and CDR2 is SASEGT. Trimming stripped 4 bases from V and 3 bases from J, with 6 bases between. The length of the CDR3 is 12 residues. CDR3 nucleotide sequence: TGTGCCAGCAGTGTCTGGGACTATGGCTACACCTTC. This translates into CASSVWDYGYTF.

Here the CDR3 DNA reads TGTGCCAGCAGGGACAGGGGCCCTAGGGAGACCCAGTACTTC. Encoded protein: CASRDRGPRETQYF. V is TRBV7-2 and J is TRBJ2-5; 9 bases agree with TRBD1. The CDR3 runs 14 residues. J gave up 5 bases and V 6 bases, and 7 bases lay outside the gene matches. The germline CDR1 and CDR2 sequences are SGHTA and FQGNSA.

This clonotype was found once. The V and J genes are TRBV20-1 and TRBJ2-5, with D possibly TRBD2 on 5 matching bases. Germline V CDR1 and CDR2: DFQATT, SNEGSKA (reference sequence). The CDR3 contains 13 residues. Trimming removed 3 bases at V and 4 bases at J, with 12 bases between. The CDR3, as DNA: TGCAGTGCTAGTAGTCCGGGGTTAGAGACCCAGTACTTC. Amino acid sequence: CSASSPGLETQYF.

With respect to this clonotype: Mismatch with germline at one junction end may stem from a read error. The chain combines TRBV5-4 with TRBJ2-1; the match to TRBD2 covers 10 bases. The CDR3 extends over 16 amino acids. Germline V gene data show CDR1 as SGHNT and CDR2 as YYREEE (reference sequence). This CDR3 reads CASSLGGTSEYNELFF. The DNA of the CDR3 is TGTGCCAGCAGCTTGGGCGGGACTAGCGAGTACAATGAGCTGTTCTTC.

The V call is TRBV2, the J call TRBJ2-7; 8 nucleotides line up with TRBD1. Germline V lookup: CDR1 SNHLY, CDR2 FYNNEI. With 6 bases clipped from V and 9 bases from J, the junction kept 7 bases outside the gene matches. The CDR3 runs 12 residues. CDR3 sequence: CASRPGGARQYF. The CDR3 DNA is TGTGCCAGCAGGCCAGGGGGCGCGAGGCAGTACTTC.

The rearrangement uses TRBV7-9 and TRBJ2-3; 11 nucleotides line up with TRBD2. Germline V CDR1 and CDR2: SEHNR, FQNEAQ (reference sequence). The CDR3 covers 17 residues. J was trimmed by 1 base and V by 5 bases; bases with no gene match: 8. The CDR3 reads CASSPLAGGGRTDTQYF. CDR3 nucleotides: TGTGCCAGCAGCCCGCTAGCGGGAGGAGGTCGCACAGATACGCAGTATTTT.

The CDR3 spells CASSYSARMNTEAFF. The CDR3 region has the DNA TGTGCCAGCAGTTACTCTGCCAGAATGAACACTGAAGCTTTCTTT. This chain connects TRBV6-6 to TRBJ1-1; D not resolved. The V gene's germline CDR1 is MNHNY and CDR2 SVGAGI (reference sequence). V was clipped by 0 bases and J by 0 bases, with 8 bases between them. This CDR3 region has 15 residues.

This chain connects TRBV4-1 to TRBJ2-7, with D possibly being TRBD1 or TRBD2 (5 bases each). V lost 2 bases, J lost 5 bases, and 13 bases lay in between. CDR1 is MGHRA and CDR2 is YSYEKL in the germline V gene. The CDR3 runs to 14 residues. The CDR3, as DNA: TGCGCCAGCAGCCAACGTAGTGTGGGGGACGAGCAGTACTTC. As protein: CASSQRSVGDEQYF.

This clonotype is a singleton in its sample. The chain recombines TRBV29-1 with TRBJ2-3; no clear D. The CDR3 is made up of 15 amino acids. Trimming took 3 bases from V and 1 from J, leaving 14 bases between them. The germline CDR1 and CDR2 sequences are SQVTM and ANQGSEA. The DNA of the CDR3 is TGCAGCGTTGATGAGGCGGACCCCCGCACAGATACGCAGTATTTT. Its translation: CSVDEADPRTDTQYF.

The V and J genes are TRBV9 and TRBJ1-3; 7 bases are shared with TRBD1. With 3 bases clipped from V and 4 bases from J, the junction kept 7 bases outside the gene matches. The CDR3 contains 15 residues. Germline loops: CDR1 SGDLS, CDR2 YYNGEE. Here the CDR3 DNA reads TGTGCCAGCAGCGCACAGGGGATTTTCGGAAACACCATATATTTT. The encoded protein is CASSAQGIFGNTIYF.

The chain recombines TRBV29-1 with TRBJ1-2; 8 positions agree with TRBD1. CDR1 SQVTM and CDR2 ANQGSEA come from the germline V gene. Trimming took 5 bases from V and 7 from J; bases not matched to a gene: 9. CDR3 length equals 13 residues. CDR3 protein: CSVRTQGAVGYTF. DNA of the CDR3: TGCAGCGTTCGGACGCAGGGGGCAGTTGGCTACACCTTC. Based on the CDR3 plus reference TRBV29-1 and TRBJ1-2, the full variable domain is SAVISQKPSRDICQRGTSLTIQCQVDSQVTMMFWYRQQPGQSLTLIATANQGSEATYESGFVIDKFPISRPNLTFSTLTVSNMSPEDSSIYLCSVRTQGAVGYTFGSGTRLTVV.

The rearrangement uses TRBV20-1 and TRBJ2-1, with 8 bases that match TRBD1. The CDR3 length is 12 residues. Per the germline V gene, CDR1 is DFQATT and CDR2 is SNEGSKA (reference sequence). V lost 6 bases, J lost 6 bases, and 4 bases stayed unmatched. The CDR3 nucleotides read TGCAGTGCAGTGGGACAGGCCAATGAGCAGTTCTTC. It codes for CSAVGQANEQFF.

V is TRBV9 and J is TRBJ2-6; D is ambiguous. V was trimmed by 5 bases and J by 0 bases, leaving 9 bases between them. Germline lookup yields CDR1 SGDLS and CDR2 YYNGEE. The CDR3 loop spans 15 amino acids. CDR3 in DNA: TGTGCCAGCAGTCAGCCGAACTCTGGGGCCAACGTCCTGACTTTC. As protein: CASSQPNSGANVLTF.

The table lists this clonotype with a few counts. The chain is built from TRBV29-1 and TRBJ2-7, with D uncertain. Germline lookup yields CDR1 SQVTM and CDR2 ANQGSEA. There are 13 residues in the CDR3. V was cut by 6 bases and J by 0 bases, with 12 bases left in between. The CDR3 DNA sequence: TGCAGCGTCGCCACTCGAAGCTCCTACGAGCAGTACTTC. It specifies CSVATRSSYEQYF.

This sequence joins TRBV12-3 or TRBV12-4 and TRBJ1-2; D unresolved. Trimming took off 6 bases at V and 8 bases at J, with 16 bases between the two ends. The CDR3 spans 13 residues. The CDR3 DNA is TGTGCCAGCAGCCCAGGTTTGGCGGAAGGCTACACCTTC. Translated: CASSPGLAEGYTF.

The chain recombines TRBV20-1 with TRBJ2-1; the D gene is possibly TRBD2 (5 bases). CDR1 is DFQATT, CDR2 SNEGSKA, per germline (reference sequence). CDR3 length equals 16 residues. With 3 bases removed from V and 12 bases from J, the gap between germline ends came to 27 bases. CDR3 in amino acids: CSARDRRGAVIVGQFF. The CDR3 coding sequence is TGCAGTGCTAGGGACCGCCGGGGAGCGGTTATCGTAGGGCAGTTCTTC.

The chain recombines TRBV20-1 with TRBJ2-3; 8 nucleotides align to TRBD2. This CDR3 is built from 14 residues. CDR1 and CDR2 from the germline V gene are DFQATT and SNEGSKA (reference sequence). The V gene end was trimmed by 5 bases and the J gene end by 4 bases; junction bases not matched to a gene: 8. The CDR3 nucleotides read TGCAGTGCTGATCGGGGGGGCCGGGCAGATACGCAGTATTTT. Amino acid sequence: CSADRGGRADTQYF.

The rearrangement joins TRBV29-1 to TRBJ2-3; maybe TRBD1 (6 bases). The CDR3 consists of 12 residues. CDR1 SQVTM and CDR2 ANQGSEA come from the germline V gene. V gave up 7 bases and J gave up 0 bases, with 8 bases separating them. The CDR3 here is CSGDTSTDTQYF. For the CDR3, the DNA is TGCAGCGGGGACACGAGCACAGATACGCAGTATTTT.

The genes are TRBV7-2 and TRBJ1-2, with D possibly matching TRBD1 (5 bases). The ends were cut back, 4 bases at V and 4 bases at J, with 13 bases in the middle. The germline V gene encodes CDR1 SGHTA and CDR2 FQGNSA. This CDR3 region has 14 residues. In DNA form, the CDR3 reads TGTGCCAGCAGCTCTTCGGGGGGGACCTATGGCTACACCTTC. It encodes CASSSSGGTYGYTF.